The 29 T cell receptor beta chains listed next were all sequenced from one sample in a study of human T cells and chemical hapten exposure. The time point denotes: patch test 1, 2 weeks after DPC sensitization. Sample treatment: therapeutic diphenylcyclopropenone sensitization with weekly scalp DPC. TCRdb re-analysed the RACE reads in MiXCR, keeping a single row per CDR3 protein. This sample yields 150,000 to 200,000 distinct CDR3 sequences, of which roughly 14% are seen a single time; about 1.7% belongs to the top ten. Sequencing was performed on whole blood, taken in connection with sensitization to the hapten diphenylcyclopropenone (DPC). These receptors all come from a woman in her thirties with alopecia areata. Some clones in this sample may be carry-over from other donors' samples.

This clonotype showed up just once. The V call is TRBV6-2 or TRBV6-3, the J call TRBJ2-5; D possibly corresponds to TRBD1 (6 bases). CDR1 and CDR2 from the germline V gene are MNHEY and SVGEGT. The CDR3 is 12 amino acids. The germline V and J ends were trimmed by 5 bases and 4 bases, with 8 bases remaining between them. CDR3: CASSTGSETQYF. The DNA of the CDR3 is TGTGCCAGCAGTACAGGGTCAGAGACCCAGTACTTC.

J is TRBJ2-1 and V is TRBV29-1, with 11 bases fitting TRBD1. The germline gives CDR1 SQVTM, CDR2 ANQGSEA. The CDR3 is made up of 14 amino acids. J lost 8 bases, V lost 2 bases, and 5 bases had no gene match. The DNA of the CDR3 is TGCAGCGTTGAAACCGGGACAGGGGGGTATGAGCAGTTCTTC. Residues: CSVETGTGGYEQFF.

This clonotype was detected a few times. The rearrangement uses TRBV20-1 and TRBJ1-2; TRBD1 might be the D (6 bases). Looked up from germline, CDR1 is DFQATT and CDR2 is SNEGSKA (reference sequence). The V end lost 0 bases, the J end lost 2 bases, and 13 bases lay between the germline ends. The CDR3 has 15 amino acids. This CDR3 is CSARDQGSLNYGYTF. As DNA, the CDR3 is TGCAGTGCTAGAGATCAGGGGTCCTTAAACTATGGCTACACCTTC.

Many counts were recorded for this clonotype. CDR3 residues: CASSQGGVRNEKLFF. CDR3 sequence (DNA): TGTGCCAGCAGCCAGGGGGGGGTCCGTAATGAAAAACTGTTTTTT. The chain couples TRBV3-1 to TRBJ1-4; D might be TRBD1 (5 bases). Germline CDR1 is LGHDT and CDR2 is YNNKEL (reference sequence). The CDR3 loop spans 15 amino acids. Trimming took off 3 bases at V and 4 bases at J, with 12 bases between the two ends.

The chain combines TRBV12-3 or TRBV12-4 with TRBJ2-6; 8 bases fit TRBD1. The V gene end was trimmed by 1 base and the J gene end by 1 base; junction bases not matched to a gene: 9. This CDR3 has 19 amino acids. The chain's CDR3 is CASSLVRGHVGSGANVLTF. The CDR3 nucleotides read TGTGCCAGCAGTTTAGTCAGGGGGCACGTAGGGTCTGGGGCCAACGTCCTGACTTTC.

This clonotype was seen a few times. The DNA of the CDR3 is TGCAGTGCTAGAGGAACAGGCCACTACGAGCAGTACTTC. This gives the protein CSARGTGHYEQYF. The chain is built from TRBV20-1 and TRBJ2-7; TRBD1 is a possible D gene (5 bases). Germline lookup yields CDR1 DFQATT and CDR2 SNEGSKA (reference sequence). The germline V and J ends were trimmed by 1 base and 3 bases, with 10 bases remaining between them. This CDR3 region has 13 residues.

This clonotype was seen only a few times. The chain has TRBV30 and TRBJ1-5; weak D call: TRBD1 (6 bases). The CDR3 sequence is 16 residues long. V lost 3 bases and J lost 2, with 17 bases in between. Germline V gene lookup returns CDR1 GTSNPN and CDR2 SVGIG (reference sequence). CDR3 loop: CAWSSTGSSRNQPQHF. In DNA form, the CDR3 reads TGTGCCTGGAGCTCTACAGGGTCAAGTCGCAATCAGCCCCAGCATTTT.

This clonotype was picked up many times. The gene calls are TRBV7-8 and TRBJ1-3; possible D gene TRBD1, 6 bases. The V gene lost 1 base and the J gene lost 2 bases, with 12 bases spanning the gap. The CDR3 spans 16 residues. Germline V gene data show CDR1 as SGHVS and CDR2 as FQNEAQ. CDR3 region: CASSLVFRGPGNTIYF. In nucleotides, the CDR3 is TGTGCCAGCAGCTTAGTTTTCAGGGGTCCTGGAAACACCATATATTTT.

This clonotype was seen ten or more times. This chain uses TRBV7-9 with TRBJ2-3; D unresolved. V was clipped by 0 bases and J by 0 bases, with 1 base between them. The germline CDR1 and CDR2 sequences are SEHNR and FQNEAQ (reference sequence). This CDR3 is 13 amino acids long. The CDR3 coding sequence is TGTGCCAGCAGCTTAGCCAGCACAGATACGCAGTATTTT. Its translation is CASSLASTDTQYF.

The chain carries TRBV12-3 or TRBV12-4 and TRBJ2-7; D gene uncertain. V lost 5 bases and J 5 bases, leaving 16 bases between the germline ends. The CDR3 runs to 14 residues. The CDR3 sequence: CASSRTLEEHEQYF. CDR3 nucleotide sequence: TGTGCCAGCAGTCGGACCCTCGAGGAACACGAGCAGTACTTC.

The CDR3 DNA reads TGCAGCGTGAGAATCTCCGGGACTAACAATGAGCAGTTCTTC. Translated: CSVRISGTNNEQFF. This sequence joins TRBV29-1 and TRBJ2-1, with 7 nucleotides matching TRBD2. The trim removed 6 bases at V and 5 bases at J, leaving 10 bases unmatched. Germline loops: CDR1 SQVTM, CDR2 ANQGSEA. CDR3 length: 14 amino acids.

The chain has TRBV29-1 and TRBJ2-7, with D unclear. Germline values: CDR1 SQVTM, CDR2 ANQGSEA. With 4 bases removed from V and 2 bases from J, the gap between germline ends came to 21 bases. The CDR3 consists of 16 residues. In nucleotides, the CDR3 is TGCAGCGTTGTTGGTGGAGTAATAGTTCTGCCCTACGAGCAGTACTTC. It specifies CSVVGGVIVLPYEQYF.

This clonotype was recorded a few times. The CDR3 reads CASSTQDRVYYGYTF. The CDR3 DNA follows: TGTGCCAGCAGCACCCAGGACAGGGTCTACTATGGCTACACCTTC. This chain connects TRBV7-9 to TRBJ1-2; 8 bases match TRBD1. The CDR3 is 15 amino acids. V was clipped by 5 bases and J by 3 bases; unmatched bases: 8. The germline gives CDR1 SEHNR, CDR2 FQNEAQ (reference sequence).

This clonotype has only a few counts. J is TRBJ2-1 and V is TRBV14; no firm D call. V was clipped by 0 bases and J by 6 bases, with 9 bases between them. The V gene's germline CDR1 is SGHDN and CDR2 FVKESK. CDR3 length: 14 amino acids. CDR3 amino acids: CASSQERGSNEQFF. In DNA form, the CDR3 reads TGTGCCAGCAGCCAAGAGCGCGGAAGCAATGAGCAGTTCTTC.

A few counts support this clonotype. The rearrangement joins TRBV10-3 to TRBJ1-1, with no clear D. Trimming removed 3 bases from V and 3 bases from J, with 26 bases in between. This CDR3 has 19 residues. CDR1 and CDR2 from the germline V gene are ENHRY and SYGVKD. The CDR3 reads CAISETWARPEGRYTEAFF. Written as DNA, the CDR3 is TGTGCCATCAGTGAAACCTGGGCCCGTCCGGAGGGCCGGTACACTGAAGCTTTCTTT.

The rearrangement links TRBV29-1 to TRBJ1-1; D might be TRBD1 (6 bases). Germline CDR1 and CDR2: SQVTM and ANQGSEA. This CDR3 is built from 13 residues. V was trimmed by 7 bases and J by 0 bases, leaving 12 bases between them. Here the CDR3 reads CSADRYLNTEAFF. Here the CDR3 DNA reads TGCAGCGCAGACAGGTATTTGAACACTGAAGCTTTCTTT.

This clonotype was observed a few times. The chain recombines TRBV30 with TRBJ2-3; D perhaps matches TRBD2 (5 bases). The CDR3 consists of 11 residues. Germline V gene data show CDR1 as GTSNPN and CDR2 as SVGIG (reference sequence). V was trimmed by 4 bases and J by 4 bases, leaving 6 bases between them. CDR3 DNA: TGTGCCTGGACTAGCTCAGATACGCAGTATTTT. As protein: CAWTSSDTQYF.

V and J are TRBV28 and TRBJ1-5, with no clear D. The CDR3 is made up of 16 amino acids. The V gene's germline CDR1 is MDHEN and CDR2 SYDVKM. V lost 1 base and J 2 bases, leaving 12 bases between the germline ends. CDR3 protein: CASSLSVGRGNQPQHF. CDR3 sequence (DNA): TGTGCCAGCAGTTTATCGGTGGGTAGGGGCAATCAGCCCCAGCATTTT.

In its sample, this clonotype was seen many times. The chain uses TRBV20-1 and TRBJ2-5, with D possibly TRBD1 on 6 matching bases. The V gene lost 3 bases and the J gene lost 0 bases, with 11 bases spanning the gap. The length of the CDR3 is 14 residues. Looked up from germline, CDR1 is DFQATT and CDR2 is SNEGSKA (reference sequence). The CDR3 bases are TGCAGTGCTAGTGAGGACAGTAACCAAGAGACCCAGTACTTC. Protein product: CSASEDSNQETQYF.

The chain employs TRBV7-6 and TRBJ2-1; 8 positions match TRBD2. Per germline, CDR1 SGHVS and CDR2 FNYEAQ. There are 15 residues in the CDR3. The V segment lost 5 bases and the J segment 8 bases; nucleotides outside the gene matches: 11. CDR3 DNA sequence: TGTGCCAGCAGCATCAGCGGGAGAGATTTAGATGAGCAGTTCTTC. Amino acid sequence: CASSISGRDLDEQFF.

This clonotype was counted many times. V usage is TRBV7-9 and J usage is TRBJ2-2; D is undetermined. Trimming pared 5 bases from V and 6 bases from J, leaving 10 bases between. The CDR3 spans 13 residues. CDR1 and CDR2 from the germline V gene are SEHNR and FQNEAQ (reference sequence). For the CDR3, the DNA is TGTGCCAGCAGCGAGACGCTTCCCGGGGAGCTGTTTTTT. It translates to CASSETLPGELFF.

This clonotype was recorded a few times. V usage is TRBV28 and J usage is TRBJ1-3; D ambiguous. This CDR3 region has 15 residues. Germline lookup yields CDR1 MDHEN and CDR2 SYDVKM. V lost 3 bases to trimming and J lost 0 bases, with 9 bases between them. CDR3 loop: CASSFRHFSGNTIYF. DNA of the CDR3: TGTGCCAGCAGTTTCCGACATTTCTCTGGAAACACCATATATTTT.

This clonotype was recorded many times. V is TRBV19 and J is TRBJ1-5; D is perhaps TRBD1 (6 bases). This CDR3 spans 15 amino acids. Trimming stripped 3 bases from V and 1 base from J, with 10 bases between. Germline V gene sequence: CDR1 LNHDA, CDR2 SQIVND (reference sequence). CDR3 in amino acids: CASSIEGVSNQPQHF. The CDR3 nucleotides are TGTGCCAGTAGTATTGAGGGGGTGAGCAATCAGCCCCAGCATTTT.

This clonotype has at least ten counts. This chain's CDR3 is CASSRDRDSQHEQFF. The CDR3 nucleotides are TGTGCCAGCAGCAGGGACAGGGATTCTCAGCATGAGCAGTTCTTC. The J gene is TRBJ2-1, the V gene TRBV12-3 or TRBV12-4, with 9 bases lining up with TRBD1. This CDR3 comprises 15 residues. J gave up 8 bases and V 6 bases, and 11 bases lay outside the gene matches.

This clonotype was seen ten or more times. This sequence joins TRBV7-6 and TRBJ2-1; 10 bases match TRBD2. The CDR3 consists of 15 residues. V gave up 6 bases and J gave up 4 bases; unmatched junction bases: 6. The germline V gene has CDR1 SGHVS and CDR2 FNYEAQ. DNA for the CDR3: TGTGCCAGCAGACCTAGCGGGAGTCTATACAATGAGCAGTTCTTC. Protein sequence: CASRPSGSLYNEQFF.

This clonotype was counted only a few times. V is TRBV6-1 and J is TRBJ1-2, with 7 bases lining up with TRBD1. The CDR3 has 13 residues. Germline V CDR1 and CDR2: MNHNS, SASEGT. J was trimmed by 8 bases and V by 6 bases; bases with no gene match: 9. CDR3 amino acids: CASSLSTGSGYTF. The DNA for the CDR3 is TGTGCCAGCAGCCTTTCGACAGGGAGCGGCTACACCTTC.

The V gene is TRBV7-9, the J gene TRBJ1-1; D is unresolved. The V gene's germline CDR1 is SEHNR and CDR2 FQNEAQ (reference sequence). The CDR3 contains 12 residues. Trimming pared 8 bases from V and 0 bases from J, leaving 7 bases between. The CDR3 spells CASLQLNTEAFF. DNA of the CDR3: TGTGCCAGCCTCCAATTGAACACTGAAGCTTTCTTT.

The V gene is TRBV6-6, the J gene TRBJ1-2, with TRBD1 matching over 10 bases. CDR1 and CDR2 (germline): MNHNY, SVGAGI (reference sequence). V dropped 10 bases and J dropped 4; count of bases not matched to a gene: 12. This CDR3 has 15 residues. The CDR3, as DNA: TGTGCCACCGGACAGGGGGGGGCCTACTCCTATGGCTACACCTTC. Amino acid sequence: CATGQGGAYSYGYTF.

This clonotype showed up many times. The V call is TRBV20-1, the J call TRBJ1-2; tentatively, D is TRBD1 (5 bases). The germline V and J ends were trimmed by 5 bases and 7 bases, with 29 bases remaining between them. The CDR3 runs to 17 residues. Germline CDR1 DFQATT, CDR2 SNEGSKA (reference sequence). The CDR3 sequence: CSAPTVGGTRGGLGYTF. CDR3 in DNA: TGCAGTGCTCCAACTGTCGGGGGAACTAGGGGAGGCCTTGGCTACACCTTC.